These 17 T cell receptor beta chains were sequenced from one sample in a study of identifying expanded T cells in peripheral blood. The protocol was immunoSEQ multiplex PCR, while the TCRdb copy is restricted to in-frame clones and leaves out a portion. In the table there are 80,000 to 90,000 clones, about 86% of which are singletons. Sequenced sample: blood. Receptors originate from a person between 18 and 75 years old in good health.

The V and J genes are TRBV7-2 and TRBJ2-7; 9 positions agree with TRBD1. From germline, CDR1 is SGHTA and CDR2 FQGNSA. Germline trimming cut 4 bases from V and 2 bases from J; bases unmatched to any gene: 15. The CDR3 totals 18 residues. CDR3 nucleotide sequence: TGTGCCAGCAGCTCCGGGACAGGGCACCTCAACATTGCCTACGAGCAGTACTTC. As protein: CASSSGTGHLNIAYEQYF.

CDR3 sequence: CASSRGENTEAFF. The CDR3 bases are TGTGCCAGCAGTCGGGGAGAGAACACTGAAGCTTTCTTT. The chain joins TRBV2 to TRBJ1-1; no reliable D call. The germline V gene encodes CDR1 SNHLY and CDR2 FYNNEI. The V and J ends lost 5 bases and 1 base respectively, with 8 bases between them. CDR3 length: 13 amino acids.

V is TRBV7-2 and J is TRBJ1-2; possibly TRBD1 for D (6 bases). Germline V lookup: CDR1 SGHTA, CDR2 FQGNSA. Trimming left V 3 bases short and J 6 bases short, with 17 bases between. The CDR3 is made up of 15 amino acids. CDR3 region: CASSFVGGGAHGYTF. The CDR3 DNA sequence: TGTGCCAGCAGCTTTGTGGGCGGGGGGGCCCATGGCTACACCTTC.

With regard to this clone: This sample includes further DNA sequences coding for the same CDR3. The CDR3 bases are TGTGCCAGCAGCCAGACAGGGGTACACTATGGCTACACCTTC. Translated: CASSQTGVHYGYTF. The genes are TRBV5-6 and TRBJ1-2; TRBD1 agrees at 8 bases. The germline gives CDR1 SGHDT, CDR2 YYEEEE. V lost 4 bases and J lost 3; bases outside the gene matches: 5. This CDR3 is built from 14 residues. Full variable domain (outside the CDR3, taken from reference TRBV5-6 and TRBJ1-2): DAGVTQSPTHLIKTRGQQVTLRCSPKSGHDTVSWYQQALGQGPQFIFQYYEEEERQRGNFPDRFSGHQFPNYSSELNVNALLLGDSALYLCASSQTGVHYGYTFGSGTRLTVV.

The V and J genes are TRBV7-9 and TRBJ1-1, with 11 bases lining up with TRBD1. This CDR3 contains 15 residues. Germline-derived CDR1 and CDR2 are SEHNR and FQNEAQ (reference sequence). Germline trimming cut 5 bases from V and 1 base from J; bases unmatched to any gene: 3. CDR3 loop: CASSRDRGRNTEAFF. CDR3 in DNA: TGTGCCAGCAGCCGGGACAGGGGGAGGAACACTGAAGCTTTCTTT.

The chain is built from TRBV7-9 and TRBJ2-5; D gene unclear. V gave up 2 bases and J gave up 5 bases, with 9 bases separating them. This CDR3 has 13 residues. CDR1 SEHNR and CDR2 FQNEAQ come from the germline V gene (reference sequence). The CDR3 is CASSLYQAETQYF. The CDR3 DNA is TGTGCCAGCAGCTTATACCAGGCGGAGACCCAGTACTTC. Full variable domain (outside the CDR3, taken from reference TRBV7-9 and TRBJ2-5): DTGVSQNPRHKITKRGQNVTFRCDPISEHNRLYWYRQTLGQGPEFLTYFQNEAQLEKSRLLSDRFSAERPKGSFSTLEIQRTEQGDSAMYLCASSLYQAETQYFGPGTRLLVL.

This sequence joins TRBV2 and TRBJ2-7; D may correspond to TRBD1 or TRBD2 (5 bases each). This CDR3 spans 17 amino acids. Trimming took off 3 bases at V and 0 bases at J, with 18 bases between the two ends. Germline-derived CDR1 and CDR2 are SNHLY and FYNNEI. CDR3 sequence (DNA): TGTGCCAGCAGTGAGCGGCCGAGGGGATGGGTCTCCTACGAGCAGTACTTC. Protein sequence: CASSERPRGWVSYEQYF.

The chain recombines TRBV6-6 with TRBJ1-5; 10 bases line up with TRBD1. CDR1 is MNHNY, CDR2 SVGAGI, per germline (reference sequence). The CDR3 is made up of 16 amino acids. With 8 bases clipped from V and 5 bases from J, the junction kept 12 bases outside the gene matches. The CDR3 nucleotides read TGTGCCAGCTTGAACCGGGACAGGGGAGGGCATCAGCCCCAGCATTTT. It encodes CASLNRDRGGHQPQHF.

This chain uses TRBV7-6 with TRBJ2-1; D call uncertain. CDR1 SGHVS and CDR2 FNYEAQ come from the germline V gene. The CDR3 is 16 amino acids. The V and J ends lost 7 bases and 3 bases respectively, with 19 bases between them. The CDR3 protein is CASTPFSLESYNEQFF. For the CDR3, the DNA is TGTGCCAGCACCCCATTTTCCTTAGAAAGCTACAATGAGCAGTTCTTC. The whole variable domain, remainder taken from reference TRBV7-6 and TRBJ2-1, is GAGVSQSPRYKVTKRGQDVALRCDPISGHVSLYWYRQALGQGPEFLTYFNYEAQQDKSGLPNDRFSAERPEGSISTLTIQRTEQRDSAMYRCASTPFSLESYNEQFFGPGTRLTVL.

CDR3 residues: CASSLDSGAENTIYF. CDR3 bases: TGTGCCAGCAGCTTAGACTCTGGGGCGGAAAACACCATATATTTT. The chain combines TRBV7-2 with TRBJ1-3; a weak D match, TRBD1 (5 bases). Germline CDR1 SGHTA, CDR2 FQGNSA. V was shortened by 1 base and J by 6 bases, with 13 bases between the two germline ends. The CDR3 runs to 15 residues.

The CDR3 DNA reads TGTGCCTGGAGTTCGGGGGTTGGGGTAGGGCTCTACGAGCAGTACTTC. Its translation: CAWSSGVGVGLYEQYF. The gene calls are TRBV30 and TRBJ2-7, with D possibly matching TRBD2 (6 bases). This CDR3 is 16 amino acids long. Trimming shortened V by 2 bases and J by 3 bases, and 20 bases separated the two germline ends. The V gene's germline CDR1 is GTSNPN and CDR2 SVGIG (reference sequence). Complete variable domain (other parts from reference TRBV30 and TRBJ2-7): SQTIHQWPATLVQPVGSPLSLECTVEGTSNPNLYWYRQAAGRGLQLLFYSVGIGQISSEVPQNLSASRPQDRQFILSSKKLLLSDSGFYLCAWSSGVGVGLYEQYFGPGTRLTVT.

This chain uses TRBV7-2 with TRBJ2-2; no reliable D call. V shed 5 bases and J shed 1 base, with 14 bases lying between them. The CDR3 extends over 16 amino acids. Germline CDR1 SGHTA, CDR2 FQGNSA. In DNA form, the CDR3 reads TGTGCCAGCAGCCCAAAAGGGCAGATGAACACCGGGGAGCTGTTTTTT. It codes for CASSPKGQMNTGELFF.

With regard to this clone: Other DNA sequences in the same sample also yield this CDR3. The chain employs TRBV18 and TRBJ1-5; D call uncertain. The CDR3 length is 12 residues. Germline assignment: CDR1 KGHSH and CDR2 LQKENI. V lost 2 bases and J 4 bases, leaving 3 bases between the germline ends. For the CDR3, the DNA is TGTGCCAGCTCACCAACGAATCAGCCCCAGCATTTT. Protein product: CASSPTNQPQHF.

This chain links TRBV6-5 with TRBJ1-2, with 8 nucleotides matching TRBD1. CDR3 length: 13 residues. Trimming took 6 bases from V and 3 from J; bases not matched to a gene: 3. Per germline, CDR1 MNHEY and CDR2 SVGAGI. The CDR3 coding sequence is TGTGCCAGCAGCAAGGACAGGGACTATGGCTACACCTTC. It translates to CASSKDRDYGYTF.

The CDR3 region is CSAGSRNTEAFF. CDR3 bases: TGCAGCGCCGGAAGCAGGAACACTGAAGCTTTCTTT. This sequence joins TRBV29-1 and TRBJ1-1; D is unclear. There are 12 residues in the CDR3. Germline V gene sequence: CDR1 SQVTM, CDR2 ANQGSEA. The V end lost 7 bases, the J end lost 1 base, and 10 bases lay between the germline ends.

The rearrangement uses TRBV9 and TRBJ1-2, with D possibly being TRBD1 (5 bases). The V end was cut by 0 bases, the J end by 4 bases, with 16 bases between. The germline gives CDR1 SGDLS, CDR2 YYNGEE. There are 16 residues in the CDR3. CDR3 sequence (DNA): TGTGCCAGCAGCGTAGTCCAGGGTGGGGTTCGCTATGGCTACACCTTC. This codes for CASSVVQGGVRYGYTF.

This clone has just one count. The chain combines TRBV7-9 with TRBJ1-1, with no clear D. CDR1 SEHNR and CDR2 FQNEAQ come from the germline V gene (reference sequence). This CDR3 has 12 residues. V was shortened by 3 bases and J by 8 bases, with 10 bases between the two germline ends. CDR3 in DNA: TGTGCCAGCAGCTTCCGAGGTCTGGAAGCTTTCTTT. It translates to CASSFRGLEAFF.